The TCR beta chain described here comes from a study of early T cells in non-severe SARS-CoV-2 infection. Study context: It was bulk RNA from unsorted whole blood that was sequenced, and the chains were unpaired. Study-level points and caveats: VDJdb matches were skewed toward anti-spike CD8 T cell responses.

Individual cDNA molecules were tagged with unique molecular identifiers, the study reported. TCRdb reanalysed the 5' RACE reads using MiXCR and keeps one entry per CDR3 protein. The top ten hold 5.5% to 8% of the sample, which has tens of thousands of distinct CDR3 sequences, approximately 6% seen once. This clonotype was seen repeatedly, ten times or more. Its antigen is as yet unknown. Germline loops: CDR1 DFQATT, CDR2 SNEGSKA (reference sequence). V lost 6 bases and J 4 bases, leaving 19 bases between the germline ends. This CDR3 is built from 15 residues. Sequenced: whole blood. The receptor comes from an adult who was a healthcare worker with PCR-confirmed SARS-CoV-2 infection or an uninfected control (not recorded which). The chain links TRBV20-1 to TRBJ2-4; D might be TRBD1 (6 bases). CDR3 nucleotide sequence: TGCAGTGCGGTACAGGGCGTATGGGGGAAAAACATTCAGTACTTC. Residues: CSAVQGVWGKNIQYF.